Shown below are 24 T cell receptor beta chains from a single sample sequenced in a study of blood T cells in healthy people across ages (dated by TCRdb to between 2015 and 2016). The library was made by 5' RACE. The data were produced on an Illumina HiSeq 2500. A second PCR of about 7 to 12 cycles was run with a J-beta primer mix and a sample-barcoded 5' primer. TCRdb redid the processing of the public reads, applying fastp at Q25 and MiXCR, and retained in-frame beta chains. Each record represents a unique CDR3 protein, reported with the most common genes and DNA among its rows. The table for this sample lists roughly 680,000 distinct CDR3 sequences; around 21% of them were counted only once. Jointly, the top ten make up approximately 3.7% of the sample. Sequenced: blood. All receptors come from a man aged 70 or older in good health.

This sequence joins TRBV5-4 and TRBJ2-5, with 11 bases that match TRBD2. The V segment lost 1 base and the J segment 4 bases; nucleotides outside the gene matches: 6. The CDR3 has 16 residues. The germline V gene has CDR1 SGHNT and CDR2 YYREEE (reference sequence). This chain's CDR3 is CASSLLQGTSGETQYF. For the CDR3, the DNA is TGTGCCAGCAGCTTGTTACAGGGGACTAGCGGAGAGACCCAGTACTTC. Combining the CDR3 with reference TRBV5-4 and TRBJ2-5 gives the whole variable domain ETGVTQSPTHLIKTRGQQVTLRCSSQSGHNTVSWYQQALGQGPQFIFQYYREEENGRGNFPPRFSGLQFPNYSSELNVNALELDDSALYLCASSLLQGTSGETQYFGPGTRLLVL.

CDR3 sequence reads: CASRQGPSNYGYTF. In DNA form, the CDR3 reads TGTGCCAGCAGACAGGGGCCCAGTAACTATGGCTACACCTTC. This sequence joins TRBV6-6 and TRBJ1-2; 7 bases fit TRBD1. From germline, CDR1 is MNHNY and CDR2 SVGAGI (reference sequence). This CDR3 comprises 14 residues. V shed 6 bases and J 1 base; nucleotides not matched to a gene: 5.

This clonotype came up a few times. The chain is built from TRBV9 and TRBJ2-5; 10 nucleotides match TRBD2. V was pared by 4 bases and J by 4 bases, with 13 bases of the junction left unmatched. Germline V gene lookup returns CDR1 SGDLS and CDR2 YYNGEE. The CDR3 is made up of 17 amino acids. The chain's CDR3 is CASSSQAGLAARETQYF. CDR3 DNA sequence: TGTGCCAGCAGCTCCCAGGCCGGACTAGCGGCCCGAGAGACCCAGTACTTC.

This clonotype has just a few counts. This chain uses TRBV11-2 with TRBJ2-5; the D gene is possibly TRBD2 (5 bases). This CDR3 is 16 amino acids long. Germline V gene lookup returns CDR1 SGHAT and CDR2 FQNNGV. V was clipped by 5 bases and J by 4 bases, with 20 bases between them. CDR3 coding DNA: TGTGCCAGCAGCCCCCATTTTAGGGAGATGGCAGAGACCCAGTACTTC. Amino acids: CASSPHFREMAETQYF.

This clonotype was detected ten times or more. The chain uses TRBV5-1 and TRBJ2-5; D is ambiguous. Per germline, CDR1 SGHRS and CDR2 YFSETQ. V lost 7 bases to trimming and J lost 2 bases, with 12 bases between them. The CDR3 length is 13 residues. The CDR3 here is CASAGVGQETQYF. The CDR3 nucleotides are TGCGCCAGCGCCGGAGTTGGACAAGAGACCCAGTACTTC.

The sample holds a few counts of this clonotype. Given a much more abundant clone one base away, this may be a read error. The genes are TRBV7-6 and TRBJ2-5, with D possibly being TRBD1 or TRBD2 (7 bases each). Germline V gene lookup returns CDR1 SGHVS and CDR2 FNYEAQ. The CDR3 extends over 16 amino acids. The CDR3 spells CASSLDGGTVQDTQYF. Here the CDR3 DNA reads TGTGCCAGCAGCTTAGACGGGGGGACAGTACAAGATACCCAGTACTTC.

The chain joins TRBV20-1 to TRBJ2-1, with D maybe TRBD1 (5 bases). Trimming removed 6 bases at V and 0 bases at J, with 12 bases between. CDR1 is DFQATT and CDR2 is SNEGSKA in the germline V gene (reference sequence). CDR3 size: 14 residues. This CDR3 reads CSARQMSSYNEQFF. The CDR3 coding sequence is TGCAGTGCCAGACAGATGAGCTCCTACAATGAGCAGTTCTTC.

The chain combines TRBV7-9 with TRBJ2-2; a weak D match, TRBD1 (6 bases). This CDR3 spans 14 amino acids. V gave up 6 bases and J gave up 3 bases, with 11 bases separating them. The germline CDR1 and CDR2 sequences are SEHNR and FQNEAQ (reference sequence). CDR3 region: CASRPTGYTGELFF. CDR3 coding DNA: TGTGCCAGCAGGCCAACAGGGTACACCGGGGAGCTGTTTTTT.

This clonotype was observed at least ten times. V and J are TRBV14 and TRBJ2-1, with D unresolved. There are 13 residues in the CDR3. The germline CDR1 and CDR2 sequences are SGHDN and FVKESK. V was pared by 5 bases and J by 3 bases, with 8 bases between. CDR3 DNA sequence: TGTGCCAGCAGCGCGGACCGCTACAATGAGCAGTTCTTC. It codes for CASSADRYNEQFF.

The chain joins TRBV18 to TRBJ2-3; D is unresolved. V lost 2 bases to trimming and J lost 5 bases, with 8 bases between them. CDR3 length: 13 amino acids. Germline V gene sequence: CDR1 KGHSH, CDR2 LQKENI. This chain's CDR3 is CASSPEVKDTQYF. The CDR3 DNA reads as TGTGCCAGCTCACCAGAGGTGAAAGATACGCAGTATTTT. Full variable domain (missing parts from reference TRBV18 and TRBJ2-3): NAGVMQNPRHLVRRRGQEARLRCSPMKGHSHVYWYRQLPEEGLKFMVYLQKENIIDESGMPKERFSAEFPKEGPSILRIQQVVRGDSAAYFCASSPEVKDTQYFGPGTRLTVL.

A few counts support this clonotype. V is TRBV20-1 and J is TRBJ2-2, with D perhaps TRBD2 (6 bases). Germline loops: CDR1 DFQATT, CDR2 SNEGSKA (reference sequence). V was clipped by 0 bases and J by 6 bases, with 11 bases between them. The CDR3 runs to 14 residues. DNA of the CDR3: TGCAGTGCTAGAGAGTCCCCGGGGGCCGGGGAGCTGTTTTTT. Its translation is CSARESPGAGELFF.

This clonotype occurred a few times. This chain links TRBV6-1 with TRBJ2-3, with D possibly matching TRBD2 (5 bases). The CDR3 sequence is 16 residues long. Looked up from germline, CDR1 is MNHNS and CDR2 is SASEGT. V lost 5 bases and J 4 bases, leaving 19 bases between the germline ends. The CDR3 DNA follows: TGTGCCAGCAGTCCCCTCATGGCGGGTAGTTCAGATACGCAGTATTTT. Its translation: CASSPLMAGSSDTQYF.

The table lists this clonotype with a few counts. The chain joins TRBV5-5 to TRBJ2-5, with D perhaps matching TRBD2 (6 bases). The assigned J gene may be wrong: the sequence end matches TRBJ2-7 better. The CDR3 is made up of 15 amino acids. From germline, CDR1 is SGHKS and CDR2 YYEKEE (reference sequence). The DNA for the CDR3 is TGTGCCAGCAGCCCGAGCGGGCCGGCGTACCACGAGCAGTACTTC. As protein: CASSPSGPAYHEQYF.

Ten or more counts support this clonotype. The chain is built from TRBV29-1 and TRBJ1-4; 8 nucleotides align to TRBD1. Per the germline V gene, CDR1 is SQVTM and CDR2 is ANQGSEA. The CDR3 length is 13 residues. Germline trimming cut 7 bases from V and 8 bases from J; bases unmatched to any gene: 9. CDR3 sequence reads: CSGQQGVGEKLFF. The CDR3 nucleotides are TGCAGCGGCCAACAGGGGGTCGGCGAAAAACTGTTTTTT.

For this clonotype: Since the CDR3 does not end with the conserved phenylalanine or tryptophan, this likely comes from a read error. The chain carries TRBV7-9 and TRBJ1-4; TRBD1 aligns across 8 bases. Germline V lookup: CDR1 SEHNR, CDR2 FQNEAQ (reference sequence). The CDR3 contains 17 residues. V dropped 5 bases and J dropped 4; count of bases not matched to a gene: 12. CDR3 region: CASSADRGGSNNEKLFS. In nucleotides, the CDR3 is TGTGCCAGCAGCGCAGACAGGGGAGGGTCCAATAATGAAAAACTGTTTTCT.

The chain is built from TRBV6-6 and TRBJ2-2; no definite D call. In germline, CDR1 is MNHNY, CDR2 SVGAGI (reference sequence). Deletions cut 7 bases from V and 4 bases from J, with 16 bases between. This CDR3 has 15 residues. The CDR3 nucleotides read TGTGCCAGCACCCTGTCCACTTCGCTCACCGGGGAGCTGTTTTTT. It specifies CASTLSTSLTGELFF.

This clonotype came up many times. The gene calls are TRBV4-3 and TRBJ1-4; no definite D call. The CDR3 length is 12 residues. From germline, CDR1 is LGHNA and CDR2 YSLEER. V lost 3 bases, J lost 6 bases, and 5 bases lay in between. For the CDR3, the DNA is TGCGCCAGCAGCCAGGGAGATGAAAAACTGTTTTTT. This translates into CASSQGDEKLFF.

This chain links TRBV10-3 with TRBJ2-5, with 8 bases lining up with TRBD2. The length of the CDR3 is 13 residues. The germline CDR1 and CDR2 sequences are ENHRY and SYGVKD. The V segment lost 9 bases and the J segment 5 bases; nucleotides outside the gene matches: 8. The CDR3 coding sequence is TGTGCCATAAACAGCGGGAGCCCCGAGACCCAGTACTTC. This sequence encodes CAINSGSPETQYF.

The chain joins TRBV12-3 or TRBV12-4 to TRBJ2-1; possibly TRBD2 for D (6 bases). This CDR3 spans 13 amino acids. Trimming took off 11 bases at V and 2 bases at J, with 13 bases between the two ends. The CDR3 DNA sequence: TGTGCCGACGCGGGACCAACCTACAATGAGCAGTTCTTC. It translates to CADAGPTYNEQFF.

This clonotype was picked up a small number of times. The chain has TRBV27 and TRBJ1-5; possibly TRBD1 for D (5 bases). CDR1 and CDR2 from the germline V gene are MNHEY and SMNVEV (reference sequence). CDR3 length: 14 residues. The V end was cut by 6 bases, the J end by 0 bases, with 9 bases between. DNA of the CDR3: TGTGCCAGCAGCAGGGCGGGTAGCAATCAGCCCCAGCATTTT. It translates to CASSRAGSNQPQHF.

The V call is TRBV15, the J call TRBJ1-1; D possibly corresponds to TRBD1 (5 bases). The ends were cut back, 4 bases at V and 8 bases at J, with 17 bases in the middle. The CDR3 is 14 residues long. Germline V gene data show CDR1 as LNHNV and CDR2 as YYDKDF (reference sequence). The CDR3 sequence: CATSNHRDRYEAFF. In nucleotides, the CDR3 is TGTGCCACCAGCAACCACCGGGACCGATACGAAGCTTTCTTT.

This clonotype occurred a few times. The chain has TRBV18 and TRBJ2-7; D is ambiguous. This CDR3 spans 15 amino acids. Looked up from germline, CDR1 is KGHSH and CDR2 is LQKENI. The ends were cut back, 1 base at V and 3 bases at J, with 13 bases in the middle. CDR3 in amino acids: CASSPLPSEFYEQYF. The CDR3 DNA reads as TGTGCCAGCTCACCACTCCCTAGTGAATTCTACGAGCAGTACTTC.

The CDR3 region is CASGSLERNSETQYF. The CDR3 DNA reads TGTGCCAGCGGCAGCCTCGAGAGAAATAGTGAGACCCAGTACTTC. The rearrangement links TRBV2 to TRBJ2-5, with unresolved D. Looked up from germline, CDR1 is SNHLY and CDR2 is FYNNEI. V was cut by 8 bases and J by 5 bases, with 21 bases left in between. This CDR3 region has 15 residues.

Comment on this clonotype: Relative to the germline gene, one junction end is altered; a read error may explain this. The chain links TRBV4-1 to TRBJ2-1; 14 bases are a match to TRBD2. The CDR3 spans 17 residues. The V gene's germline CDR1 is MGHRA and CDR2 YSYEKL. The CDR3, as DNA: TGCGTCAGCAGCCACCGACTAGCGGGAGGGCCAGGGAATGAGCAGTTCTTC. It encodes CVSSHRLAGGPGNEQFF.